Listed here are 21 T cell receptor beta chains from one sample, sequenced in a study of control samples from healthy donors and cancer patients. Method: immunoSEQ multiplex PCR; TCRdb's copy keeps in-frame clones and lacks some. The sample has approximately 150,000 clones, about 94% seen once; the top ten hold roughly 15%. Sequenced input: PBMCs. The receptors derive from a man in his 60s with colorectal cancer.

The chain joins TRBV4-3 to TRBJ2-3; D gene uncertain. Germline CDR1 and CDR2: LGHNA and YSLEER. The CDR3 is 15 amino acids. V lost 0 bases to trimming and J lost 2 bases, with 9 bases between them. This CDR3 is CASSQDRLDTDTQYF. The CDR3 region has the DNA TGCGCCAGCAGCCAAGACAGGCTAGACACAGATACGCAGTATTTT.

This chain uses TRBV5-4 with TRBJ1-2; TRBD1 matches at 8 bases. J was trimmed by 3 bases and V by 4 bases; bases with no gene match: 8. The CDR3 extends over 15 amino acids. In germline, CDR1 is SGHNT, CDR2 YYREEE (reference sequence). The DNA for the CDR3 is TGTGCCAGCAGCCCCGGACAGGGTTGGGACTATGGCTACACCTTC. Protein: CASSPGQGWDYGYTF.

The chain combines TRBV19 with TRBJ1-2; D remains unclear. CDR3 length: 13 amino acids. In germline, CDR1 is LNHDA, CDR2 SQIVND (reference sequence). V lost 3 bases and J lost 0, with 5 bases in between. CDR3 nucleotides: TGTGCCAGTAGTATCAGCGCTAACTATGGCTACACCTTC. Translation: CASSISANYGYTF.

The chain joins TRBV29-1 to TRBJ1-1; D is ambiguous. V was shortened by 5 bases and J by 0 bases, with 7 bases between the two germline ends. This CDR3 has 12 residues. CDR1 and CDR2 from the germline V gene are SQVTM and ANQGSEA. CDR3 loop: CSVRGLNTEAFF. The CDR3 DNA reads as TGCAGCGTTCGGGGATTGAACACTGAAGCTTTCTTT.

The chain links TRBV2 to TRBJ2-1; the D gene is possibly TRBD2 (6 bases). Trimming pared 1 base from V and 8 bases from J, leaving 15 bases between. The CDR3 loop spans 15 amino acids. Per germline, CDR1 SNHLY and CDR2 FYNNEI. For the CDR3, the DNA is TGTGCCAGCAGTGAAGTTGGCGGGGCTCGGGATGAGCAGTTCTTC. Protein: CASSEVGGARDEQFF.

This chain joins TRBV13 and TRBJ2-7; 7 bases agree with TRBD1. Germline V gene data show CDR1 as PRHDT and CDR2 as FYEKMQ (reference sequence). The trim removed 5 bases at V and 3 bases at J, leaving 4 bases unmatched. The CDR3 runs to 13 residues. The CDR3: CASSLDRDYEQYF. The CDR3 DNA is TGTGCCAGCAGCCTCGACAGGGACTACGAGCAGTACTTC. Based on the CDR3 plus reference TRBV13 and TRBJ2-7, the full variable domain is AAGVIQSPRHLIKEKRETATLKCYPIPRHDTVYWYQQGPGQDPQFLISFYEKMQSDKGSIPDRFSAQQFSDYHSELNMSSLELGDSALYFCASSLDRDYEQYFGPGTRLTVT.

This clone was recorded a few times. The rearrangement joins TRBV4-1 to TRBJ1-1, with 12 bases aligning to TRBD1. This CDR3 spans 16 amino acids. With V trimmed by 4 bases and J by 6 bases, 9 bases remained unmatched. Looked up from germline, CDR1 is MGHRA and CDR2 is YSYEKL. The CDR3 spells CASSLMGQGAVAEAFF. CDR3 sequence (DNA): TGCGCCAGCAGCCTGATGGGACAGGGGGCGGTGGCTGAAGCTTTCTTT.

The chain employs TRBV12-3 or TRBV12-4 and TRBJ1-1; TRBD1 agrees at 7 bases. This CDR3 region has 13 residues. V lost 7 bases to trimming and J lost 7 bases; unmatched junction nucleotides: 9. In DNA form, the CDR3 reads TGTGCCAGCACCCCCGGGGACAGAAGTGAAGCTTTCTTT. It is translated as CASTPGDRSEAFF.

The V and J genes are TRBV27 and TRBJ1-5; unclear D gene. Trimming removed 3 bases from V and 4 bases from J, with 10 bases in between. The CDR3 spans 14 residues. Germline-derived CDR1 and CDR2 are MNHEY and SMNVEV (reference sequence). CDR3 sequence (DNA): TGTGCCAGCAGTTTCGGCTCCGGTAATCAGCCCCAGCATTTT. It translates to CASSFGSGNQPQHF.

The rearrangement uses TRBV2 and TRBJ1-1; 7 bases fit TRBD1. V lost 3 bases to trimming and J lost 7 bases; unmatched junction nucleotides: 5. The CDR3 covers 13 residues. The germline gives CDR1 SNHLY, CDR2 FYNNEI. The CDR3 spells CASSDRGTGEAFF. CDR3 nucleotide sequence: TGTGCCAGCAGTGACAGGGGGACCGGTGAAGCTTTCTTT.

The gene calls are TRBV5-1 and TRBJ2-3; D unclear. The CDR3 spans 15 residues. Germline V gene sequence: CDR1 SGHRS, CDR2 YFSETQ. Trimming cost V 1 base and J 2 bases, with 11 bases left between them. The CDR3 bases are TGCGCCAGCAGCTTGAGCCGGCCCTTCACAGATACGCAGTATTTT. Its protein product is CASSLSRPFTDTQYF.

The V and J genes are TRBV19 and TRBJ2-7, with TRBD1 as a possible D gene (7 bases). The germline gives CDR1 LNHDA, CDR2 SQIVND (reference sequence). There are 16 residues in the CDR3. V lost 6 bases and J 0 bases, leaving 18 bases between the germline ends. The CDR3 is CASRGRSGTDSYEQYF. Here the CDR3 DNA reads TGTGCCAGTAGAGGGAGGTCCGGGACAGACTCCTACGAGCAGTACTTC.

The CDR3 nucleotides are TGTGCCAGTAGAACAGGAGCTTCCTATGGCTACACCTTC. Translating gives CASRTGASYGYTF. This chain uses TRBV19 with TRBJ1-2, with D maybe TRBD1 (5 bases). The CDR3 loop spans 13 amino acids. V lost 6 bases and J lost 4, with 12 bases in between. Germline V gene data show CDR1 as LNHDA and CDR2 as SQIVND (reference sequence).

This chain uses TRBV19 with TRBJ1-1, with a weak D call TRBD1 (5 bases). CDR1 and CDR2 from the germline V gene are LNHDA and SQIVND (reference sequence). This CDR3 has 14 residues. V was cut by 3 bases and J by 3 bases, with 11 bases left in between. CDR3 loop: CASSMWGLDTEAFF. As DNA, the CDR3 is TGTGCCAGTAGTATGTGGGGGTTGGACACTGAAGCTTTCTTT.

The genes are TRBV9 and TRBJ1-1; TRBD1 matches at 9 bases. Trimming removed 0 bases from V and 8 bases from J; junction bases left unmatched: 5. The CDR3 spans 14 residues. Germline CDR1 and CDR2: SGDLS and YYNGEE. CDR3 sequence: CASSVGEGTGEAFF. For the CDR3, the DNA is TGTGCCAGCAGCGTAGGCGAGGGGACAGGGGAAGCTTTCTTT. Full variable domain (outside the CDR3, taken from reference TRBV9 and TRBJ1-1): DSGVTQTPKHLITATGQRVTLRCSPRSGDLSVYWYQQSLDQGLQFLIQYYNGEERAKGNILERFSAQQFPDLHSELNLSSLELGDSALYFCASSVGEGTGEAFFGQGTRLTVV.

The chain combines TRBV4-1 with TRBJ2-7; TRBD1 matches at 9 bases. Per germline, CDR1 MGHRA and CDR2 YSYEKL. Trimming took 1 base from V and 5 from J; bases not matched to a gene: 6. The CDR3 extends over 15 amino acids. The CDR3 sequence: CASSQVRRQGDEQYF. CDR3 nucleotide sequence: TGCGCCAGCAGCCAAGTCCGGCGACAGGGGGACGAGCAGTACTTC.

The CDR3 DNA follows: TGCGCCAGCAGCTTGGGGGGCTCCTCTGGGGCCAACGTCCTGACTTTC. This encodes CASSLGGSSGANVLTF. The rearrangement uses TRBV5-1 and TRBJ2-6; possibly TRBD1 for D (5 bases). CDR1 is SGHRS and CDR2 is YFSETQ in the germline V gene. V lost 0 bases to trimming and J lost 0 bases, with 7 bases between them. The CDR3 extends over 16 amino acids. Full variable domain (rest looked up from reference TRBV5-1 and TRBJ2-6): KAGVTQTPRYLIKTRGQQVTLSCSPISGHRSVSWYQQTPGQGLQFLFEYFSETQRNKGNFPGRFSGRQFSNSRSEMNVSTLELGDSALYLCASSLGGSSGANVLTFGAGSRLTVL.

The V gene is TRBV18, the J gene TRBJ1-1, with TRBD1 as a possible D gene (5 bases). Between the trimmed V and J ends, which lost 2 bases and 1 base, there was a span of 11 bases. Germline assignment: CDR1 KGHSH and CDR2 LQKENI. This CDR3 has 15 residues. Written as DNA, the CDR3 is TGTGCCAGCTCACCATTGGAGGGGACGAACACTGAAGCTTTCTTT. Its protein product is CASSPLEGTNTEAFF.

This CDR3 is CASTLGGVGDTQYF. The CDR3 region has the DNA TGTGCCAGTACTTTAGGGGGCGTTGGAGATACGCAGTATTTT. This chain joins TRBV19 and TRBJ2-3; 7 nucleotides agree with TRBD1. Trimming cost V 7 bases and J 5 bases; bases outside gene matches: 9. The CDR3 spans 14 residues. The germline V gene encodes CDR1 LNHDA and CDR2 SQIVND (reference sequence).

The V call is TRBV19, the J call TRBJ2-2, with D hard to call. The CDR3 sequence is 14 residues long. The germline V gene encodes CDR1 LNHDA and CDR2 SQIVND (reference sequence). Trimming removed 0 bases from V and 5 bases from J, with 7 bases in between. The chain's CDR3 is CASSIEAVTGELFF. Here the CDR3 DNA reads TGTGCCAGTAGTATAGAGGCAGTGACCGGGGAGCTGTTTTTT.

V and J are TRBV30 and TRBJ1-5; possibly TRBD1 for D (6 bases). This CDR3 has 16 amino acids. Germline values: CDR1 GTSNPN, CDR2 SVGIG (reference sequence). Trimming took off 0 bases at V and 0 bases at J, with 12 bases between the two ends. The CDR3 DNA sequence: TGTGCCTGGAGTGTTGGCTGGGGGCTTAGCAATCAGCCCCAGCATTTT. This codes for CAWSVGWGLSNQPQHF.